This T cell receptor (beta chain) was retrieved from a study of blood T cell repertoires in COVID-19. Across the whole study: Spain, Italy and the United States supplied samples that represented acute and convalescent COVID-19. T cells, B-cell-depleted T cells, or PBMCs provided the cDNA or gDNA that served as material.

Germline loops: CDR1 LNHDA, CDR2 SQIVND (reference sequence). This CDR3 has 16 amino acids. The V and J ends lost 0 bases and 4 bases respectively, with 13 bases between them. Original handling: Scientists estimated how many nucleated cells there were by amplifying reference gene primers. Repertoires were generated with immunoSEQ multiplex PCR, while TCRdb's copy carries only in-frame clones and drops some. V, J and clone size are taken as reported in that table, and D and trimming were inferred from the DNA itself. The repertoire includes more than 90,000 clones, around 85% of them detected once, and 1.5% to 2% sits in the top ten.

The chain is built from TRBV19 and TRBJ1-3; D is unresolved. The specimen was peripheral blood. The sequence came from a woman between 70 and 85 years old with active or convalescent COVID-19. The CDR3: CASSIDLNVLGNTIYF. CDR3 nucleotides: TGTGCCAGTAGTATAGATCTCAACGTCCTAGGAAACACCATATATTTT.